This TCR beta chain was recorded in a study of cytomegalovirus exposure and HLA in healthy donors. Study-level points and caveats: Some V segments, TRBV6-2 and TRBV6-3 among them, were indistinguishable and were therefore excluded. Within an earlier analysis, most TCR beta V segments proved productive either about 90% or about 30% of the time. It has been reported that TCR beta sequences accurately predicted the HLA-A and HLA-B alleles of most subjects.

Both 60 Vbeta primers and 13 Jbeta primers went into the PCR. Sequencing used immunoSEQ multiplex PCR; TCRdb keeps in-frame clones, though not all of them. The sample lists approximately 240,000 clones; approximately 84% were seen once. Concerning this clone: Its specificity is unknown.

There are 15 residues in the CDR3. From germline, CDR1 is LNHDA and CDR2 SQIVND (reference sequence). V was trimmed by 1 base and J by 3 bases, leaving 12 bases between them. Donors likely had unrecorded immune exposures despite being nominally healthy when sampled. This TCR was sampled from a middle-aged woman in good health and CMV-seronegative. V usage is TRBV19 and J usage is TRBJ1-2; D is unclear. Specimen: PBMCs. Here the CDR3 reads CASSIVGGKDYGYTF. CDR3 DNA sequence: TGTGCCAGTAGTATAGTCGGCGGTAAAGACTATGGCTACACCTTC.